The 8 T cell receptor beta chains below all came from one sample that was sequenced in a study of radiotherapy plus CTLA-4 blockade in lung cancer. Measured with immunoSEQ multiplex PCR; TCRdb has only the in-frame clones, and not every one. The repertoire consists of about 110,000 clones, with approximately 80% occurring once and the leading ten covering 3% to 4%. Sample: peripheral blood, taken from a patient treated with radiotherapy plus ipilimumab. The receptors stem from a human donor with non-small cell lung cancer that progressed on radiotherapy plus ipilimumab. Some clones in this sample may be carry-over from other donors' samples.

This clone came up once. The CDR3 is CASSLVPGIWETQYF. The CDR3 nucleotides are TGTGCCAGCAGCCTGGTCCCCGGAATCTGGGAGACCCAGTACTTC. J is TRBJ2-5 and V is TRBV5-6; D is unresolved. Trimming removed 4 bases at V and 5 bases at J, with 18 bases between. Per germline, CDR1 SGHDT and CDR2 YYEEEE. The CDR3 consists of 15 residues.

The chain has TRBV5-4 and TRBJ1-1; weak D call: TRBD1 (6 bases). Trimming removed 2 bases at V and 11 bases at J, with 16 bases between. Germline V gives CDR1 SGHNT, CDR2 YYREEE (reference sequence). The CDR3 runs to 13 residues. The DNA for the CDR3 is TGTGCCAGCAGCTTACCGGACCAGGGGTACGCTTTCTTT. It specifies CASSLPDQGYAFF. Complete variable domain (other parts from reference TRBV5-4 and TRBJ1-1): ETGVTQSPTHLIKTRGQQVTLRCSSQSGHNTVSWYQQALGQGPQFIFQYYREEENGRGNFPPRFSGLQFPNYSSELNVNALELDDSALYLCASSLPDQGYAFFGQGTRLTVV.

The chain has TRBV18 and TRBJ1-5; D is possibly TRBD1 (6 bases). This CDR3 region has 16 residues. CDR1 is KGHSH and CDR2 is LQKENI in the germline V gene. Trimming left V 3 bases short and J 1 base short, with 13 bases between. Here the CDR3 DNA reads TGTGCCAGCTCACCCGCCGGGACACGAAGCAATCAGCCCCAGCATTTT. This codes for CASSPAGTRSNQPQHF.

Comment on this clone: The sample holds other DNA sequences that translate to the same CDR3. The J gene is TRBJ2-5, the V gene TRBV5-1; D unclear. CDR1 and CDR2 from the germline V gene are SGHRS and YFSETQ. The CDR3 runs to 13 residues. Between the trimmed V and J ends, which lost 0 bases and 2 bases, there was a span of 5 bases. This CDR3 is CASSLGGQETQYF. The CDR3 DNA reads TGCGCCAGCAGCTTGGGAGGACAAGAGACCCAGTACTTC.

This rearrangement joins TRBV18 to TRBJ1-3, with a possible D match to TRBD1 (6 bases). Per germline, CDR1 KGHSH and CDR2 LQKENI. The CDR3 loop spans 16 amino acids. V lost 2 bases and J 3 bases, leaving 14 bases between the germline ends. The CDR3 bases are TGTGCCAGCTCACCAAGCGGACAGTTCATTGGAAACACCATATATTTT. Protein: CASSPSGQFIGNTIYF.

This sequence joins TRBV5-1 and TRBJ2-3, with D possibly TRBD1 on 5 matching bases. CDR1 and CDR2 from the germline V gene are SGHRS and YFSETQ. The ends were cut back, 4 bases at V and 1 base at J, with 13 bases in the middle. This CDR3 has 15 residues. CDR3: CASSIQGDGTDTQYF. CDR3 sequence (DNA): TGCGCCAGCAGCATTCAGGGTGACGGCACAGATACGCAGTATTTT.

This chain connects TRBV30 to TRBJ1-2; no clear D gene. Trimming pared 2 bases from V and 4 bases from J, leaving 11 bases between. In germline, CDR1 is GTSNPN, CDR2 SVGIG (reference sequence). CDR3 size: 13 residues. In nucleotides, the CDR3 is TGTGCCTGGAGTAAATTAAGGATCTATGGCTACACCTTC. As protein: CAWSKLRIYGYTF.

This rearrangement joins TRBV4-3 to TRBJ1-2; TRBD1 agrees at 9 bases. The CDR3 runs 16 residues. Germline values: CDR1 LGHNA, CDR2 YSLEER. Unmatched junction bases numbered 10, after V lost 3 bases and J lost 5 bases. Here the CDR3 DNA reads TGCGCCAGCAGCCACACATTTCCGGGACAGGGATATGGCTACACCTTC. It yields the protein CASSHTFPGQGYGYTF.